The 28 T cell receptor beta chains below come from one sample, sequenced in a study of circulating CD8 cells and anti-PD-1 response in melanoma. Four subsets defined by PD-1 and/or TIGIT were sorted from live CD3+CD8+TCRalphabeta+ cells. The QIAseq Immune Repertoire TCR panel built the libraries from roughly 15 ng of total RNA. TCRdb recomputed calls from the reads with MiXCR, one row per CDR3 protein. The sample holds 400 to 500 distinct CDR3 sequences, roughly 8.6% seen once. This specimen consisted of CD8+ T cells from PBMCs, obtained at baseline or after one month of anti-PD-1 therapy (not recorded which). These receptor sequences come from a human donor with melanoma.

Judged by abundance, this clonotype is medium-sized (0.01 to 0.1%). The chain has TRBV2 and TRBJ2-7, with D tentatively TRBD2 (6 bases). V was clipped by 6 bases and J by 1 base, with 13 bases between them. The CDR3 totals 14 residues. The V gene's germline CDR1 is SNHLY and CDR2 FYNNEI. The CDR3 loop is CASSSSAASYEQYF. Here the CDR3 DNA reads TGTGCCAGCAGCTCTAGCGCCGCGTCCTACGAGCAGTACTTC.

This clonotype is deemed large. V and J are TRBV5-8 and TRBJ2-2, with D perhaps TRBD2 (5 bases). Germline lookup yields CDR1 SGHTS and CDR2 YDEGEE. This CDR3 is 15 amino acids long. V gave up 4 bases and J gave up 0 bases, with 10 bases separating them. The CDR3 region is CASSRPGTNTGELFF. The CDR3 DNA follows: TGTGCCAGCAGCCGTCCCGGGACGAACACCGGGGAGCTGTTTTTT.

As for this clonotype: This could be a read error, since a much larger clone is one nucleotide away. The V and J genes are TRBV29-1 and TRBJ2-1; D is ambiguous. CDR1 is SQVTM and CDR2 is ANQGSEA in the germline V gene. The CDR3 contains 11 residues. The CDR3 DNA reads TGCAGCGTTGATGTGGTGAATGAGCTGTTCTTC. Protein product: CSVDVVNELFF.

This clonotype is medium-sized. CDR3 DNA: TGTGCCAGCAGCCTTCGACAGGGGTTGAACACCGGGGAGCTGTTTTTT. It encodes CASSLRQGLNTGELFF. V and J are TRBV3-1 and TRBJ2-2, with 8 bases matching TRBD1. This CDR3 has 16 amino acids. Trimming at V came to 4 bases and at J to 1 base, leaving 5 bases not matched to a gene. Germline values: CDR1 LGHDT, CDR2 YNNKEL (reference sequence). Drawing the rest from reference TRBV3-1 and TRBJ2-2, the complete variable domain is DTAVSQTPKYLVTQMGNDKSIKCEQNLGHDTMYWYKQDSKKFLKIMFSYNNKELIINETVPNRFSPKSPDKAHLNLHINSLELGDSAVYFCASSLRQGLNTGELFFGEGSRLTVL.

This clonotype qualifies as large (0.1 to 1%). The chain recombines TRBV28 with TRBJ2-2; D gene ambiguous. V gave up 6 bases and J gave up 7 bases, with 12 bases separating them. The CDR3 is 13 amino acids. Germline lookup yields CDR1 MDHEN and CDR2 SYDVKM. CDR3 loop: CASSPRNGGELFF. The DNA for the CDR3 is TGTGCCAGCAGCCCTCGTAACGGCGGGGAGCTGTTTTTT. Filled out from reference TRBV28 and TRBJ2-2, the complete variable domain reads DVKVTQSSRYLVKRTGEKVFLECVQDMDHENMFWYRQDPGLGLRLIYFSYDVKMKEKGDIPEGYSVSREKKERFSLILESASTNQTSMYLCASSPRNGGELFFGEGSRLTVL.

By proportion, this clonotype is large (0.1 to 1%). The chain uses TRBV7-8 and TRBJ2-2; D remains ambiguous. Trimming left V 3 bases short and J 7 bases short, with 9 bases between. CDR1 and CDR2 from the germline V gene are SGHVS and FQNEAQ. The CDR3 length is 13 residues. CDR3 nucleotides: TGTGCCAGCAGCTTTGGTGAAGGCGGGGAGCTGTTTTTT. Translating it yields CASSFGEGGELFF. Full variable domain (remainder filled in from reference TRBV7-8 and TRBJ2-2): GAGVSQSPRYKVAKRGQDVALRCDPISGHVSLFWYQQALGQGPEFLTYFQNEAQLDKSGLPSDRFFAERPEGSVSTLKIQRTQQEDSAVYLCASSFGEGGELFFGEGSRLTVL.

This clonotype counts as medium-sized. The chain joins TRBV20-1 to TRBJ1-3; 7 bases align to TRBD1. The CDR3 runs 15 residues. Germline values: CDR1 DFQATT, CDR2 SNEGSKA (reference sequence). V was clipped by 5 bases and J by 0 bases; unmatched bases: 7. The CDR3 is CSARDQGVSGNTIYF. CDR3 bases: TGCAGTGCTCGGGATCAGGGGGTCTCTGGAAACACCATATATTTT.

This clonotype was picked up a small number of times. The rearrangement joins TRBV6-6 to TRBJ2-7; 9 bases are a match to TRBD2. CDR3 length equals 15 residues. The germline gives CDR1 MNHNY, CDR2 SVGAGI (reference sequence). The V and J ends lost 3 bases and 1 base, in that order; junction bases with no gene match: 4. The chain's CDR3 is CASSYETSGSYEQYF. Written as DNA, the CDR3 is TGTGCCAGCAGTTATGAGACTAGCGGTTCCTACGAGCAGTACTTC.

In this sample, this clonotype is large (0.1 to 1%). V is TRBV28 and J is TRBJ2-7; 7 bases match TRBD1. J was trimmed by 6 bases and V by 4 bases; bases with no gene match: 15. Germline CDR1 MDHEN, CDR2 SYDVKM. CDR3 length: 16 residues. Written as DNA, the CDR3 is TGTGCCAGCAGTTCCCATTTGACAGGGAAAGGTTTCGAGCAGTACTTC. This gives the protein CASSSHLTGKGFEQYF.

This clonotype is judged medium-sized. J is TRBJ2-1 and V is TRBV19; 7 nucleotides match TRBD1. The CDR3 is 13 amino acids. Per germline, CDR1 LNHDA and CDR2 SQIVND (reference sequence). The V segment lost 4 bases and the J segment 7 bases; nucleotides outside the gene matches: 4. CDR3 loop: CASSKTGWNEQFF. In DNA form, the CDR3 reads TGTGCCAGTAGTAAGACAGGGTGGAATGAGCAGTTCTTC.

Relative to its sample, this clonotype is medium-sized (0.01 to 0.1%). V is TRBV28 and J is TRBJ2-7; D tentatively reads TRBD1 or TRBD2 (7 bases each). Germline CDR1 MDHEN, CDR2 SYDVKM. CDR3 length equals 16 residues. The germline V and J ends were trimmed by 5 bases and 0 bases, with 17 bases remaining between them. CDR3 region: CASSAYRGGSSYEQYF. As DNA, the CDR3 is TGTGCCAGCAGTGCCTACAGGGGAGGGTCCTCCTACGAGCAGTACTTC.

This clonotype is deemed medium-sized. V gene TRBV28 combines with J gene TRBJ2-3; D may correspond to TRBD1 or TRBD2 (5 bases each). Germline V gene sequence: CDR1 MDHEN, CDR2 SYDVKM. The ends were cut back, 5 bases at V and 3 bases at J, with 21 bases in the middle. CDR3 length: 17 residues. The CDR3 region has the DNA TGTGCCAGCAGTCTGGGGGAGATCTTCTTGAATACAGATACGCAGTATTTT. Its protein is CASSLGEIFLNTDTQYF.

By sample share, this clonotype is large. The genes are TRBV28 and TRBJ2-3; 8 nucleotides align to TRBD2. CDR3 size: 16 residues. Germline assignment: CDR1 MDHEN and CDR2 SYDVKM. J lost 2 bases, V lost 0 bases, and 4 bases had no gene match. As DNA, the CDR3 is TGTGCCAGCAGTTTATGGGCTAGCGGGCACACAGATACGCAGTATTTT. Protein: CASSLWASGHTDTQYF. The variable domain in full, with the rest retrieved from reference TRBV28 and TRBJ2-3, is DVKVTQSSRYLVKRTGEKVFLECVQDMDHENMFWYRQDPGLGLRLIYFSYDVKMKEKGDIPEGYSVSREKKERFSLILESASTNQTSMYLCASSLWASGHTDTQYFGPGTRLTVL.

By sample fraction, this clonotype is medium-sized (0.01 to 0.1%). V usage is TRBV19 and J usage is TRBJ2-2, with TRBD1 matching 9 bases. The V gene's germline CDR1 is LNHDA and CDR2 SQIVND (reference sequence). The CDR3 is 14 amino acids. With 5 bases clipped from V and 6 bases from J, the junction kept 4 bases outside the gene matches. The CDR3: CASSPDRGAGELFF. CDR3 coding DNA: TGTGCCAGTAGTCCGGACAGGGGCGCCGGGGAGCTGTTTTTT.

The table lists this clonotype with a few counts. V is TRBV7-2 and J is TRBJ2-3, with 14 bases that match TRBD2. The CDR3 extends over 15 amino acids. Trimming removed 5 bases from V and 5 bases from J; junction bases left unmatched: 3. Germline V gene lookup returns CDR1 SGHTA and CDR2 FQGNSA. In DNA, the CDR3 is TGTGCCAGCAGCGTCGGGACTAGCGGGGGAGATACGCAGTATTTT. Protein sequence: CASSVGTSGGDTQYF.

This clonotype is medium-sized by share. This chain joins TRBV28 and TRBJ2-7, with 11 bases matching TRBD2. The V and J ends lost 6 bases and 4 bases, in that order; junction bases with no gene match: 8. CDR3 length equals 15 residues. CDR1 is MDHEN, CDR2 SYDVKM, per germline. CDR3: CASRQTSGRVYEQYF. Written as DNA, the CDR3 is TGTGCCAGCAGGCAAACTAGCGGGAGAGTTTACGAGCAGTACTTC. Using reference TRBV28 and TRBJ2-7 for the parts outside the CDR3, the full variable domain is DVKVTQSSRYLVKRTGEKVFLECVQDMDHENMFWYRQDPGLGLRLIYFSYDVKMKEKGDIPEGYSVSREKKERFSLILESASTNQTSMYLCASRQTSGRVYEQYFGPGTRLTVT.

This clonotype is large within its sample. This chain connects TRBV19 to TRBJ2-2; TRBD1 might be the D (5 bases). The CDR3 runs to 13 residues. V was pared by 7 bases and J by 6 bases, with 12 bases between. Germline assignment: CDR1 LNHDA and CDR2 SQIVND (reference sequence). The chain's CDR3 is CASKPQGAGELFF. The CDR3 DNA is TGTGCCAGTAAACCCCAGGGTGCCGGGGAGCTGTTTTTT.

In this sample, this clonotype is medium-sized (0.01 to 0.1%). V gene TRBV20-1 combines with J gene TRBJ2-7, with D possibly TRBD1 on 6 matching bases. The CDR3 is made up of 15 amino acids. V lost 0 bases and J 2 bases, leaving 14 bases between the germline ends. Germline CDR1 and CDR2: DFQATT and SNEGSKA (reference sequence). CDR3 residues: CSARDLQGPPYEQYF. CDR3 nucleotide sequence: TGCAGTGCTAGAGATCTTCAGGGGCCCCCCTACGAGCAGTACTTC.

This clonotype is labeled as large. This chain connects TRBV5-4 to TRBJ2-3, with no clear D. The ends were cut back, 4 bases at V and 0 bases at J, with 18 bases in the middle. The CDR3 spans 17 residues. Looked up from germline, CDR1 is SGHNT and CDR2 is YYREEE (reference sequence). The DNA for the CDR3 is TGTGCCAGCAGCCGAGGCCAGAGGTACACCAGCACAGATACGCAGTATTTT. This translates into CASSRGQRYTSTDTQYF.

The V and J genes are TRBV14 and TRBJ2-7, with no clear D. V was shortened by 4 bases and J by 2 bases, with 18 bases between the two germline ends. The CDR3 runs to 16 residues. Germline V gene lookup returns CDR1 SGHDN and CDR2 FVKESK. CDR3 bases: TGTGCCAGCAGCCTGCTGGATAAGAAAATAGCCTACGAGCAGTACTTC. It translates to CASSLLDKKIAYEQYF.

This clonotype is large within its sample. The V gene is TRBV24-1, the J gene TRBJ2-5, with D unclear. Germline V lookup: CDR1 KGHDR, CDR2 SFDVKD. CDR3 length: 12 residues. V dropped 0 bases and J dropped 5 bases, with 3 bases sitting between them. CDR3 region: CATSDLRETQYF. CDR3 coding DNA: TGTGCCACCAGTGATTTGCGGGAGACCCAGTACTTC.

By share, this clonotype counts as medium-sized. This chain joins TRBV7-2 and TRBJ2-3; D is unresolved. Germline assignment: CDR1 SGHTA and CDR2 FQGNSA. The CDR3 covers 14 residues. V was clipped by 6 bases and J by 2 bases, with 12 bases between them. CDR3 sequence: CASSHSRTTDTQYF. The DNA of the CDR3 is TGTGCCAGCAGTCACTCCCGGACCACAGATACGCAGTATTTT.

This clonotype is large (0.1 to 1%) within its sample. No DNA is shown, since the ends of the CDR3 on it are uncertain; the CDR3 is the one TCRdb lists. The chain combines TRBV28 with TRBJ2-2; the D call of TRBD1 is as the table states it, not checked on the DNA. Including both end residues, the CDR3 is 24 amino acids long. Germline V gene sequence: CDR1 MDHEN, CDR2 SYDVKM. The CDR3 spells CASTNQTSMYLCASSFRGTGELFF.

This clonotype was counted only a few times. The CDR3 region has the DNA TGTGCCTGGAGTGTAGCAGGGGCCTACGAGCAGTACTTC. Translation: CAWSVAGAYEQYF. V usage is TRBV30 and J usage is TRBJ2-7; possibly TRBD1 for D (6 bases). The length of the CDR3 is 13 residues. Trimming removed 0 bases from V and 2 bases from J, with 8 bases in between. Germline loops: CDR1 GTSNPN, CDR2 SVGIG (reference sequence).

With respect to this clonotype: This may be a read error: a much more frequent sequence differs by one nucleotide. The J gene is TRBJ1-6, the V gene TRBV6-5, with unresolved D. Germline lookup yields CDR1 MNHEY and CDR2 SVGAGI. The CDR3 spans 13 residues. The CDR3 bases are TGTGCCAGCAAGATCACGACCCATTCACCCCACCACTTT. This translates into CASKITTHSPHHF.

This clonotype is deemed large (0.1 to 1%). J is TRBJ2-2 and V is TRBV6-5, with D hard to call. The germline gives CDR1 MNHEY, CDR2 SVGAGI. The CDR3 totals 13 residues. V shed 4 bases and J shed 7 bases, with 10 bases lying between them. In nucleotides, the CDR3 is TGTGCCAGCAGTTGGAACATAGGCGGGGAGCTGTTTTTT. Translating it yields CASSWNIGGELFF.

By sample share, this clonotype is large. The CDR3 spells CASSLSEGRADTQYF. CDR3 in DNA: TGTGCCAGCAGCTTATCCGAGGGCCGGGCAGATACGCAGTATTTT. The chain recombines TRBV11-2 with TRBJ2-3, with a weak D call TRBD2 (5 bases). This CDR3 spans 15 amino acids. Between the trimmed V and J ends, which lost 2 bases and 4 bases, there was a span of 13 bases. In germline, CDR1 is SGHAT, CDR2 FQNNGV. Looking up the rest from reference TRBV11-2 and TRBJ2-3 gives the full variable domain: EAGVAQSPRYKIIEKRQSVAFWCNPISGHATLYWYQQILGQGPKLLIQFQNNGVVDDSQLPKDRFSAERLKGVDSTLKIQPAKLEDSAVYLCASSLSEGRADTQYFGPGTRLTVL.

This clonotype counts as medium-sized (0.01 to 0.1%). The chain combines TRBV20-1 with TRBJ2-3, with 12 positions matching TRBD2. Trimming at V came to 3 bases and at J to 4 bases, leaving 5 bases not matched to a gene. CDR1 and CDR2 (germline): DFQATT, SNEGSKA (reference sequence). The CDR3 extends over 15 amino acids. The CDR3 here is CSARTSGSEADTQYF. The CDR3 coding sequence is TGCAGTGCTAGGACTAGCGGGAGTGAGGCAGATACGCAGTATTTT.